This T cell receptor (beta chain) was sequenced for a study of blood T cells in healthy people across ages. In this sample, this clonotype turned up a few times. The antigen is unknown. Then a second PCR, running about 6 to 11 cycles, was carried out with a sample-barcoded 5' primer and a J-beta primer mix. MiXCR, run by TCRdb on the 5' RACE reads, gives a single entry per CDR3 protein. The data show hundreds of thousands of distinct CDR3 sequences, around half seen once. The ends were cut back, 2 bases at V and 2 bases at J, with 11 bases in the middle. Germline-derived CDR1 and CDR2 are SGHRS and YFSETQ. The CDR3 runs to 14 residues. Findings of the study overall: Long-lived donors had more naive CD4+ cells and higher diversity than aged donors. Diversity was estimated from one million T cells, and these estimates were considered underestimates.

The chain employs TRBV5-1 and TRBJ2-7; D perhaps matches TRBD1 (7 bases). The clonotype comes from a man at least 80 years old in good health. Input material: blood. CDR3 residues: CASSFSRGAYEQYF. In DNA, the CDR3 is TGCGCCAGCAGCTTTTCCAGGGGGGCCTACGAGCAGTACTTC. Full variable domain (rest looked up from reference TRBV5-1 and TRBJ2-7): KAGVTQTPRYLIKTRGQQVTLSCSPISGHRSVSWYQQTPGQGLQFLFEYFSETQRNKGNFPGRFSGRQFSNSRSEMNVSTLELGDSALYLCASSFSRGAYEQYFGPGTRLTVT.